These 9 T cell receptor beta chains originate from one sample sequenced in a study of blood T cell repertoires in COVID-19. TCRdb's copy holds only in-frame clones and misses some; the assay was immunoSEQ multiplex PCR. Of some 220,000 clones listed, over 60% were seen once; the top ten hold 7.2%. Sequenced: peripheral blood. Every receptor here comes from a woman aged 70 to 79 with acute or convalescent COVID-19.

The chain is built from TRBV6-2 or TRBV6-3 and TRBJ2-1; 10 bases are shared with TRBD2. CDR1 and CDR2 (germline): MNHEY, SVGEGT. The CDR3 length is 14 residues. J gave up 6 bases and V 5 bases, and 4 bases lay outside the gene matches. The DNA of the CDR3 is TGTGCCAGCAGTCCGAGCGGGGGGGCCAATGAGCAGTTCTTC. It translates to CASSPSGGANEQFF.

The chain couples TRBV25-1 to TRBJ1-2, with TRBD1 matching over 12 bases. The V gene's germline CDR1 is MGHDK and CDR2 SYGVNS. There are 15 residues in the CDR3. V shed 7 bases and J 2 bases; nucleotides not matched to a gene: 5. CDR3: CASTPGTGGNYGYTF. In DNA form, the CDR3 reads TGTGCCAGCACGCCAGGGACAGGGGGCAACTATGGCTACACCTTC.

The CDR3 nucleotides read TGTGCCAGCAGTCCAGGGTATAGCAATCAGCCCCAGCATTTT. It is translated as CASSPGYSNQPQHF. V is TRBV27 and J is TRBJ1-5; D might be TRBD1 (5 bases). CDR3 length: 14 residues. From germline, CDR1 is MNHEY and CDR2 SMNVEV (reference sequence). Deletions cut 5 bases from V and 0 bases from J, with 8 bases between.

CDR3 DNA: TGTGCCTGGAGCCTCGGGGGGCCCCAGCATTTT. Its protein is CAWSLGGPQHF. The chain couples TRBV30 to TRBJ1-5, with a weak D call TRBD1 (5 bases). The V end was cut by 3 bases, the J end by 9 bases, with 9 bases between. The germline V gene has CDR1 GTSNPN and CDR2 SVGIG (reference sequence). There are 11 residues in the CDR3.

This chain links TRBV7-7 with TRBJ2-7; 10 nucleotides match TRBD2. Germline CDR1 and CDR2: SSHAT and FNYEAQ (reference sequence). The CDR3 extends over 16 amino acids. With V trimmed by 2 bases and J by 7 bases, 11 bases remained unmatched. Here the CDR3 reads CASSLLTSGVPSEQYV. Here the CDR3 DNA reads TGTGCCAGCAGCTTACTCACTAGCGGGGTTCCTAGTGAGCAGTACGTC.

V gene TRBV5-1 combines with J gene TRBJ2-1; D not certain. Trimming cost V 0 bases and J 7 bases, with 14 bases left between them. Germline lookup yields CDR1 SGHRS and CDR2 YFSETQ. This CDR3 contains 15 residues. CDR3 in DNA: TGCGCCAGCAGCTTGGGGCCCGGGTCCGCAAATGAGCAGTTCTTC. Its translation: CASSLGPGSANEQFF.

The CDR3 bases are TGTGCCAGCAGTTCGGACAGGAATAATGAAAAACTGTTTTTT. It codes for CASSSDRNNEKLFF. The V gene is TRBV7-2, the J gene TRBJ1-4; 7 bases agree with TRBD1. Germline values: CDR1 SGHTA, CDR2 FQGNSA. The J segment lost 4 bases and the V segment lost 6 bases, leaving 5 bases of the junction unmatched. There are 14 residues in the CDR3.

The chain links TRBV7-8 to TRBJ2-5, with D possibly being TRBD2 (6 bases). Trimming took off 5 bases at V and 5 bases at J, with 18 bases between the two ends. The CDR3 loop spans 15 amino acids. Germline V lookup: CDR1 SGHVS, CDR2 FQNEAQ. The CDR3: CASSLETRVSETQYF. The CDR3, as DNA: TGTGCCAGCAGCCTGGAGACTAGAGTTTCGGAGACCCAGTACTTC.

This CDR3 is CASSYVIYRGSYEQYF. The CDR3 bases are TGTGCCAGCAGTTACGTGATATACAGGGGCTCCTACGAGCAGTACTTC. J is TRBJ2-7 and V is TRBV6-2 or TRBV6-3; 7 bases are a match to TRBD1. The CDR3 loop spans 16 amino acids. Trimming at V came to 2 bases and at J to 0 bases, leaving 7 bases not matched to a gene. Germline-derived CDR1 and CDR2 are MNHEY and SVGEGT.